This entry is about one TCR beta chain. Its antigen remains unknown. The sample is drawn from a study of T-cell reconstitution after alpha-beta-depleted transplantation in children. General observations from the study: A year had passed since transplant, and T-cell counts and diversity by then came mostly from newly produced T cells. Approximately two months post-transplant, alpha-beta T cells reportedly originated from several hundred expanded graft clones. The high TCRbeta diversity at day 60 in some patients came from surviving recipient T cells and thymic progenitors.

Unique molecular identifiers featured in how the TCRbeta library was prepared. TCRdb recomputed calls from the PCR reads with MiXCR, one row per CDR3 protein. The repertoire holds some 440,000 distinct CDR3 sequences, with around 16% as singletons. Sequencing used PBMCs, mostly from graft donor cells, obtained 360 days after TCRalphabeta/CD19-depleted stem cell transplant. This TCR came from a boy younger than two who had a stem cell transplant for Wiskott-Aldrich syndrome, so the T cells may come from the graft donor.

This CDR3 reads CSARLRGGGTDTQYF. The CDR3 DNA reads as TGCAGTGCTAGATTACGAGGGGGCGGCACAGATACGCAGTATTTT. V usage is TRBV20-1 and J usage is TRBJ2-3, with TRBD1 matching over 7 bases. V trimming: 2 bases; J trimming: 1 base; junction bases outside the gene matches: 6. Germline V CDR1 and CDR2: DFQATT, SNEGSKA (reference sequence). The CDR3 length is 15 residues.